Shown below are 2 T cell receptor beta chains from a single sample sequenced in a study of early T cells in non-severe SARS-CoV-2 infection. One entry per CDR3 protein, called by TCRdb with MiXCR from the 5' RACE reads. The table records 97,000 or so distinct CDR3 sequences, over 10% of them present only once. Sequencing input: whole blood. The source of these receptors is an adult who was a healthcare worker with PCR-confirmed SARS-CoV-2 infection or an uninfected control (not recorded which).

This clonotype was counted many times. The V call is TRBV7-8, the J call TRBJ2-7; possibly TRBD2 for D (6 bases). This CDR3 has 14 residues. CDR1 SGHVS and CDR2 FQNEAQ come from the germline V gene. Trimming took 1 base from V and 7 from J, leaving 14 bases between them. The CDR3 sequence is CASSLVAARREQYF. In DNA form, the CDR3 reads TGTGCCAGCAGCTTAGTAGCGGCCCGGAGGGAGCAGTACTTC.

V usage is TRBV28 and J usage is TRBJ2-3, with D unclear. Deletions cut 6 bases from V and 5 bases from J, with 9 bases between. The CDR3 has 12 amino acids. CDR1 MDHEN and CDR2 SYDVKM come from the germline V gene. The CDR3 region is CASSNPEDTQYF. CDR3 DNA sequence: TGTGCCAGCAGCAACCCGGAAGATACGCAGTATTTT. The whole variable domain, remainder taken from reference TRBV28 and TRBJ2-3, is DVKVTQSSRYLVKRTGEKVFLECVQDMDHENMFWYRQDPGLGLRLIYFSYDVKMKEKGDIPEGYSVSREKKERFSLILESASTNQTSMYLCASSNPEDTQYFGPGTRLTVL.